This T cell receptor beta chain was recovered during a study of T cells after yellow fever vaccination. This CDR3 is built from 17 residues. V was clipped by 6 bases and J by 7 bases, with 24 bases between them. Synthesis of TCR cDNA relied on 5'RACE template switching, which attached a universal primer site and UMIs. Each CDR3 protein gets one entry after TCRdb re-called the 5' RACE reads with MiXCR. This sample carries 4,000 to 5,000 distinct CDR3 sequences, roughly 8% of them seen once, and the ten largest clones take 65%. This clonotype was detected many times. Overall study findings and caveats: The booster response re-showed most primary clones: around 97% CD4, approximately 86% CD8. Nearly all vaccine-responding clonotypes were undetectable in sorted memory subsets on day 0. Overall, a small share of clonotypes was seen in both CD4 and CD8 compartments.

The chain recombines TRBV12-3 or TRBV12-4 with TRBJ2-2; D is possibly TRBD1 or TRBD2 (5 bases each). This receptor was obtained from a man younger than 30 who received the YFV17D yellow fever vaccine. The material sequenced was PBMCs, either bulk or a sorted T-cell subset (CD4+, CD8+, memory, or dextramer-sorted; not recorded which), taken about 49 days after the first yellow fever vaccination. The CDR3 DNA reads as TGTGCCAGCAGCCAAACCGTTTGGGGGACGTACGGCGGGGAGCTGTTTTTT. It is translated as CASSQTVWGTYGGELFF.